This T cell receptor beta chain emerged from a study of T cells after yellow fever vaccination. Study-level points and caveats: Most primary-vaccination clones recurred post-booster (around 95% CD4, 85% to 90% CD8). In FACS-sorted repertoires, abundant clonotypes from the bulk population could appear as contaminants. The secondary response peaked faster, at day 5 versus 15, but was weaker.

This clonotype was seen at least ten times. Its antigen is currently unknown. MiXCR, run by TCRdb on the 5' RACE reads, gives a single entry per CDR3 protein. The sample includes 200,000 to 300,000 distinct CDR3 sequences, about 7% of them seen just once. The sequence derives from a man aged 25 to 40 who received the YFV17D yellow fever vaccine. This material consisted of CD4+ T cells sorted from PBMCs, taken on the day of the yellow fever booster vaccination.

CDR3 in amino acids: CASTLGGQGKETQYF. CDR3 nucleotides: TGTGCCAGCACCCTAGGGGGACAGGGTAAAGAGACCCAGTACTTC. This chain connects TRBV12-3 or TRBV12-4 to TRBJ2-5, with 9 bases identical to TRBD1. This CDR3 is 15 amino acids long. Germline trimming cut 7 bases from V and 3 bases from J; bases unmatched to any gene: 9.